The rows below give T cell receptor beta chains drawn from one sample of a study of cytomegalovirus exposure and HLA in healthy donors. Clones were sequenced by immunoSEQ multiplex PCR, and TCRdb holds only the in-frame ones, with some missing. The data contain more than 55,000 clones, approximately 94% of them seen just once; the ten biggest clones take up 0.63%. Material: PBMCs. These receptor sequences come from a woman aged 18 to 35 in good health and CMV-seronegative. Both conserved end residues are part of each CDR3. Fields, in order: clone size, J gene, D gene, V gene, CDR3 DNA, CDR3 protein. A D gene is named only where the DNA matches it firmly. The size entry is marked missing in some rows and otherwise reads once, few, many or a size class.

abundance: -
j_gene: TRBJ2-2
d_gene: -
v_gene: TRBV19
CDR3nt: TGTGCCAGTAGCGGTAGGCTAGTAGGCACCGGGGAGCTGTTTTTT
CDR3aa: CASSGRLVGTGELFF

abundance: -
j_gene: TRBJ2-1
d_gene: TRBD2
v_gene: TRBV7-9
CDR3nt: TGTGCCAGCAGCTCGAGTCGACTAGCGGGGGGGCCCCATGAGCAGTTCTTC
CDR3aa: CASSSSRLAGGPHEQFF

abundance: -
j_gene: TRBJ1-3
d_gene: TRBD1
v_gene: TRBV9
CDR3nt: TGTGCCAGCAGCCCGGGACAGTCTCTTGGAAACACCATATATTTT
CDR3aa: CASSPGQSLGNTIYF

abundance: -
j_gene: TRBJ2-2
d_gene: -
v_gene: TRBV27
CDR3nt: TGTGCCAGCAGCGACACAATTCCCGGGGAGCTGTTTTTT
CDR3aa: CASSDTIPGELFF

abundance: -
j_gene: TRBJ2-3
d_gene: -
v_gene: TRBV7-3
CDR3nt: TGTGCCAGCAGCTTAACATACGGGGGTACGCAGTATTTT
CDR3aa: CASSLTYGGTQYF

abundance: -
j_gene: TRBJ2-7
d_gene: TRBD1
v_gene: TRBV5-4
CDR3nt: TGTGCCAGCAGCACTACCGGGACAGGGACCTACGAGCAGTACTTC
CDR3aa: CASSTTGTGTYEQYF

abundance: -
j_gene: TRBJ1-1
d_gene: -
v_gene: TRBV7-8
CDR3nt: TGTGCCAGCAGCTTAGGACAGACCGAGCTGAACACTGAAGCTTTCTTT
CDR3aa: CASSLGQTELNTEAFF

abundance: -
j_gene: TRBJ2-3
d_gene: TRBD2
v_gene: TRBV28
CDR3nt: TGTGCCAGCAGTCCCCTCCTTGGGGGCGGGGGGGCGGATAGGGCAGATACGCAGTATTTT
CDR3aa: CASSPLLGGGGADRADTQYF

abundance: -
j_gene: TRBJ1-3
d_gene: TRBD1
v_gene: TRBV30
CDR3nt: TGTGCCTGGAGTGTTGGGACAGGCTCTGGAAACACCATATATTTT
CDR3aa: CAWSVGTGSGNTIYF

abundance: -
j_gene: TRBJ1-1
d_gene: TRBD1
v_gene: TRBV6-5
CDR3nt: TGTGCCAGCAGTCCGGACAGGGGGCTTAGGGCTGAAGCTTTCTTT
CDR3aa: CASSPDRGLRAEAFF

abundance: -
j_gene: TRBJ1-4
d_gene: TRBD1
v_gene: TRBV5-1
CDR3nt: TGCGCCAGCAGCTTAGGGGACAGGGGTGAAAAACTGTTTTTT
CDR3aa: CASSLGDRGEKLFF

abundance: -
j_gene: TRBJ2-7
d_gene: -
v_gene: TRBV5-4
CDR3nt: TGTGCCAGCAGCTTGTTGGGGGGGCCGGAACAAGACGAGCAGTACTTC
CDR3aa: CASSLLGGPEQDEQYF

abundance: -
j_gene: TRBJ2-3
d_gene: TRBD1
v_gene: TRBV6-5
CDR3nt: TGTGCCAGCAGCCCCGTAATGACAGGGGCCGATACGCAGTATTTT
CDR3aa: CASSPVMTGADTQYF

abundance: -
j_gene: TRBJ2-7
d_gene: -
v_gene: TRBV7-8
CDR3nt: TGTGCCAGCAGCTTAGACGGGAGATCCTACGAGCAGTACTTC
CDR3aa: CASSLDGRSYEQYF

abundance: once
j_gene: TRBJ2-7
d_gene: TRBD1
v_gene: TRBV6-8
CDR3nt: TGTGCCAGCAGTGAGTCGACAGGGGGATACGAGCAGTACTTC
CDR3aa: CASSESTGGYEQYF

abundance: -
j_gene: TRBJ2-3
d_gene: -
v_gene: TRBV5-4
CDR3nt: TGTGCCAGCAGCGGAGAGTGGACAGCGGGCACAGATACGCAGTATTTT
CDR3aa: CASSGEWTAGTDTQYF

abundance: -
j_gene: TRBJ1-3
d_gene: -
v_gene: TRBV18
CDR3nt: TGTGCCAGCTCACCGCCCGCAGGGACTGGAAACACCATATATTTT
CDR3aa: CASSPPAGTGNTIYF

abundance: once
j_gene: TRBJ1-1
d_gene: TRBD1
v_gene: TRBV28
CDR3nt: TGTGCCAGCAGCCTAGGGCGGCAGGGGGTGATTACGAACACTGAAGCTTTCTTT
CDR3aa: CASSLGRQGVITNTEAFF

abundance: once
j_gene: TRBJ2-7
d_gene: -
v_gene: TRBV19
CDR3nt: TGTGCCAGTAGTATCGGGACCTACGAGCAGTACTTC
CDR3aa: CASSIGTYEQYF

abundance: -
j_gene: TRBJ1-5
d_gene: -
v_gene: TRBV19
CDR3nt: TGTGCCAGTAGGGAGACCTTTTATAGCAATCAGCCCCAGCATTTT
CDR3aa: CASRETFYSNQPQHF

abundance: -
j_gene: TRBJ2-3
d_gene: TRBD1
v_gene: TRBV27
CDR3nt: TGTGCCACCAACCCCCTAAGGACAGGGGGATATCAGAATACGCAGTATTTT
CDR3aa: CATNPLRTGGYQNTQYF

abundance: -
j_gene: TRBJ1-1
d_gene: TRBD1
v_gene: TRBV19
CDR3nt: TGTGCCAGTACCATTCGGACAGGGATGCCCACTGAAGCTTTCTTT
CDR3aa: CASTIRTGMPTEAFF

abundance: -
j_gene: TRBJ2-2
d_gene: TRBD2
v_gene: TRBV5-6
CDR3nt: TGTGCCAGCAGCCGGGGAGGGACCGGGGAGCTGTTTTTT
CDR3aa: CASSRGGTGELFF

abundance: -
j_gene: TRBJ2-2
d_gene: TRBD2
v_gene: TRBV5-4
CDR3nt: TGTGCCAGCGGGGAGGGACTCTCCCCCCCCGGGGAGCTGTTTTTT
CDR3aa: CASGEGLSPPGELFF

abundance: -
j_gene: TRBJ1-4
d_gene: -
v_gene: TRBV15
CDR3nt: TGTGCCACCAGCAGGGAGAGGCGGGGGAATGAAAAACTGTTTTTT
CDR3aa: CATSRERRGNEKLFF

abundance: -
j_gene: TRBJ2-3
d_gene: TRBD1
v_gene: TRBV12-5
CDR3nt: TGTGCTAGTGGCCACAGCACAGAAACGAGGGGGCCACACACAGATACGCAGTATTTT
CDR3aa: CASGHSTETRGPHTDTQYF

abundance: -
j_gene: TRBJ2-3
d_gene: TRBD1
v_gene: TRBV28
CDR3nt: TGTGCCAGCATTACGCAGGGGGTGACAGATACGCAGTATTTT
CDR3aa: CASITQGVTDTQYF

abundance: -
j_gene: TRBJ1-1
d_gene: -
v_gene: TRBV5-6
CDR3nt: TGTGCCAGCAGCAAACAGGGTATCACTGAAGCTTTCTTT
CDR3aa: CASSKQGITEAFF

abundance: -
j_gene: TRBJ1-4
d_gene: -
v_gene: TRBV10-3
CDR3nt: TGTGCCATCAGTGAGTCGTTGAGTACTAATGAAAAACTGTTTTTT
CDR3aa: CAISESLSTNEKLFF

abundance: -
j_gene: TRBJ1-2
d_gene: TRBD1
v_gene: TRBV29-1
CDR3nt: TGCAGCGTTTGGACAGGTATAGCTAACTATGGCTACACCTTC
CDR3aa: CSVWTGIANYGYTF

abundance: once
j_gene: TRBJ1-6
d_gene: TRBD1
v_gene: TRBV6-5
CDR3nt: TGTGCCAGCGGGACCGGGACAGGGGTGTCACCCCTCCACTTT
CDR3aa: CASGTGTGVSPLHF

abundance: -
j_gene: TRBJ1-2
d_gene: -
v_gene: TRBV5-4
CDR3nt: TGTGCCAGCAGCTACAGAAGCTTCTATGGCTACACCTTC
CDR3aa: CASSYRSFYGYTF

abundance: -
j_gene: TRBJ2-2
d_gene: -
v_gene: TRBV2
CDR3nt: TGTGCCAGAGGACAGAACACCGGGGAGCTGTTTTTT
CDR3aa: CARGQNTGELFF

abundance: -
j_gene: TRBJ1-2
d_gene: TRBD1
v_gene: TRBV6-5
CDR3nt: TGTGCCACCAGGAGACAGGGCTATACTAACTATGGCTACACCTTC
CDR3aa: CATRRQGYTNYGYTF

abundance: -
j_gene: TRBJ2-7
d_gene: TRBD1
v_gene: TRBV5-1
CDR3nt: TGCGCCAGCAGCCCAGGACAGGGGAGTTACTACGAGCAGTACTTC
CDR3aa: CASSPGQGSYYEQYF

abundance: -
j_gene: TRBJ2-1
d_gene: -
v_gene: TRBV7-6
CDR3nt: TGTGCCAGCAGCAGATCACAGGGGGGGTCCTACAATGAGCAGTTCTTC
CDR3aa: CASSRSQGGSYNEQFF

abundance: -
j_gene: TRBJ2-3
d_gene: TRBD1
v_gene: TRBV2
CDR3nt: TGTGCCAGCAGACAGGGGTGGTCGGATACGCAGTATTTT
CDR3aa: CASRQGWSDTQYF

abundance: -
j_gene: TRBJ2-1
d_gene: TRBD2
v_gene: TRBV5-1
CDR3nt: TGCGCCAGCAGCCTGGTTGGATGGGGGGGGAACAATGAGCAGTTCTTC
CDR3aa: CASSLVGWGGNNEQFF

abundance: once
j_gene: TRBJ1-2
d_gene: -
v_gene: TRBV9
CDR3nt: TGTGCCAGCAGCCCATCGGGGAGGGCGGACGGCTACACCTTC
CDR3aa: CASSPSGRADGYTF

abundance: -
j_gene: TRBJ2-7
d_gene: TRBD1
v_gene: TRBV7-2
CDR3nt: TGTGCCAGCAGCGGACAGGGGATTTACGAGCAGTACTTC
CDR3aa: CASSGQGIYEQYF

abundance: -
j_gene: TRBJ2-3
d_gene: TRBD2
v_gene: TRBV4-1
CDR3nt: TGCGCCAGCAGCGTCCGGACTTGGAACGGGGGGGCCAATCCAGATACGCAGTATTTT
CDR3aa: CASSVRTWNGGANPDTQYF

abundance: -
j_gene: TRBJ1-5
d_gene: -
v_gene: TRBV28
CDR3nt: TGTGCCAGCAGATCGGACAGCGGTAGGTATCAGCCCCAGCATTTT
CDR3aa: CASRSDSGRYQPQHF